The subject of this entry is one T cell receptor beta chain. The antigen is undetermined. The CDR3 is 11 amino acids. Trimming shortened V by 5 bases and J by 8 bases, and 7 bases separated the two germline ends. This entry belongs to a study of immune heterogeneity within non-small cell lung tumors. Study-wide results and caveats: Individual patients' high-frequency T-cell receptor beta clonotypes were largely distinct from one another.

Template came from bulk tumor genomic DNA, at approximately 640 ng per sample. Several biopsies per primary tumor, spaced far apart, were taken during surgery. Curative surgery was undertaken by patients, who had untreated, newly diagnosed non-small cell lung cancer. It was newly diagnosed non-small cell lung cancer patients having surgery with curative intent who served as donors. TCR beta CDR3 regions came from multiplex PCR with 32 forward V and 13 reverse J primers. TCRdb used MiXCR to reprocess the multiplex PCR reads, holding one entry per CDR3 protein. The table shows thousands of distinct CDR3 sequences, with under 25% occurring only once.

This chain joins TRBV12-3 or TRBV12-4 and TRBJ2-1, with D hard to call. The sequencing input was lung tumor tissue. The sequence was obtained from a female donor with non-small cell lung cancer. DNA of the CDR3: TGTGCCAGCAGTCTGACATATGAGCAGTTCTTC. Protein product: CASSLTYEQFF.